Listed here are 28 T cell receptor beta chains from one sample, sequenced in a study of blood T cell repertoires in COVID-19. TCRdb's table, derived via immunoSEQ multiplex PCR, lists solely in-frame clones and lacks some. The sample lists approximately 100,000 clones, over 70% occurring once. The specimen was peripheral blood. These receptors came from a man aged 55 to 70 with acute or convalescent COVID-19.

The CDR3 here is CASSWRGRTDTQYF. Here the CDR3 DNA reads TGTGCCAGCAGCTGGCGGGGGAGGACAGATACGCAGTATTTT. The V call is TRBV7-9, the J call TRBJ2-3; 7 nucleotides agree with TRBD2. With V trimmed by 4 bases and J by 3 bases, 4 bases remained unmatched. The CDR3 length is 14 residues. The V gene's germline CDR1 is SEHNR and CDR2 FQNEAQ (reference sequence).

The J gene is TRBJ2-7, the V gene TRBV27, with 8 nucleotides matching TRBD1. The germline gives CDR1 MNHEY, CDR2 SMNVEV (reference sequence). This CDR3 contains 15 residues. V gave up 4 bases and J gave up 1 base; unmatched junction bases: 6. CDR3 sequence reads: CASSSVGTGSYEQYF. Written as DNA, the CDR3 is TGTGCCAGCAGTTCGGTCGGGACAGGTTCCTACGAGCAGTACTTC.

The V gene is TRBV6-4, the J gene TRBJ2-3; D possibly corresponds to TRBD1 (6 bases). V lost 4 bases and J 2 bases, leaving 7 bases between the germline ends. Per germline, CDR1 MRHNA and CDR2 SNTAGT. This CDR3 has 13 amino acids. The CDR3 region is CASSGTVTDTQYF. Here the CDR3 DNA reads TGTGCCAGCAGTGGGACAGTCACAGATACGCAGTATTTT.

This chain links TRBV6-2 or TRBV6-3 with TRBJ1-1, with 7 bases identical to TRBD1. The germline CDR1 and CDR2 sequences are MNHEY and SVGEGT. The CDR3 is made up of 17 amino acids. Losses at the gene ends were 0 bases for V and 3 bases for J; bases not matched to a gene: 10. CDR3 protein: CASSYSRRRGVHTEAFF. CDR3 coding DNA: TGTGCCAGCAGTTACTCGAGACGCAGGGGGGTACACACTGAAGCTTTCTTT.

The chain uses TRBV18 and TRBJ2-3; 12 bases match TRBD2. Germline V CDR1 and CDR2: KGHSH, LQKENI. The V gene end was trimmed by 3 bases and the J gene end by 4 bases; junction bases not matched to a gene: 2. CDR3 length: 15 residues. This CDR3 reads CASSPTSGSPDTQYF. The CDR3 DNA follows: TGTGCCAGCTCACCGACTAGCGGGAGCCCAGATACGCAGTATTTT.

V and J are TRBV6-6 and TRBJ2-4, with a weak D call TRBD1 (5 bases). The CDR3 is made up of 15 amino acids. Germline CDR1 MNHNY, CDR2 SVGAGI (reference sequence). V lost 4 bases and J lost 1, with 11 bases in between. The CDR3 sequence: CASSSSRVAKNIQYF. The CDR3 DNA sequence: TGTGCCAGCAGTTCAAGCAGGGTGGCCAAAAACATTCAGTACTTC.

This chain joins TRBV9 and TRBJ1-2; TRBD1 aligns across 8 bases. The CDR3 is made up of 14 amino acids. In germline, CDR1 is SGDLS, CDR2 YYNGEE. Trimming took 3 bases from V and 2 from J; bases not matched to a gene: 3. The CDR3 DNA is TGTGCCAGCAGCGAAACAGGGGGGAACTATGGCTACACCTTC. Encoded protein: CASSETGGNYGYTF.

J is TRBJ2-5 and V is TRBV9; 15 nucleotides align to TRBD2. The V gene's germline CDR1 is SGDLS and CDR2 YYNGEE. The J segment lost 4 bases and the V segment lost 4 bases, leaving 5 bases of the junction unmatched. CDR3 length: 16 amino acids. CDR3 residues: CASSPRTSGGAETQYF. For the CDR3, the DNA is TGTGCCAGCAGCCCTAGGACTAGCGGGGGGGCAGAGACCCAGTACTTC.

This chain uses TRBV4-3 with TRBJ1-5; D not resolved. V was clipped by 3 bases and J by 0 bases, with 12 bases between them. Germline V gives CDR1 LGHNA, CDR2 YSLEER. The CDR3 has 16 amino acids. The CDR3, as DNA: TGCGCCAGCAGCCAGGAGCGGGAATATAGCAATCAGCCCCAGCATTTT. It is translated as CASSQEREYSNQPQHF.

The chain uses TRBV7-2 and TRBJ2-3; D may be TRBD1 (6 bases). The germline V gene has CDR1 SGHTA and CDR2 FQGNSA. This CDR3 spans 15 amino acids. V was cut by 5 bases and J by 1 base, with 13 bases left in between. CDR3 amino acids: CASSEPTGRTDTQYF. DNA of the CDR3: TGTGCCAGCAGCGAACCGACAGGCCGCACAGATACGCAGTATTTT.

This chain uses TRBV5-4 with TRBJ2-2, with TRBD2 as a possible D gene (5 bases). The CDR3 covers 16 residues. Germline-derived CDR1 and CDR2 are SGHNT and YYREEE (reference sequence). V dropped 4 bases and J dropped 4 bases, with 17 bases sitting between them. The CDR3 region has the DNA TGTGCCAGCAGCCCCTATCCGGGGAGAGGCACCGGGGAGCTGTTTTTT. It codes for CASSPYPGRGTGELFF. The full variable domain, in which reference TRBV5-4 and TRBJ2-2 provide the parts outside the CDR3, is ETGVTQSPTHLIKTRGQQVTLRCSSQSGHNTVSWYQQALGQGPQFIFQYYREEENGRGNFPPRFSGLQFPNYSSELNVNALELDDSALYLCASSPYPGRGTGELFFGEGSRLTVL.

The V call is TRBV7-8, the J call TRBJ2-7; D is undetermined. This CDR3 comprises 11 residues. The germline V gene has CDR1 SGHVS and CDR2 FQNEAQ. Trimming took 0 bases from V and 6 from J, leaving 3 bases between them. The CDR3 is CASSLAREQYF. Here the CDR3 DNA reads TGTGCCAGCAGCTTAGCCCGCGAGCAGTACTTC.

The CDR3 DNA is TGTGCCAGCAGGCGGGGGTTTTTCCGGGACAGGGGACTTAGGGACTATGGCTACACCTTC. This codes for CASRRGFFRDRGLRDYGYTF. The genes are TRBV5-4 and TRBJ1-2; TRBD1 aligns across 10 bases. Germline-derived CDR1 and CDR2 are SGHNT and YYREEE (reference sequence). The CDR3 spans 20 residues. The V and J ends lost 5 bases and 3 bases, in that order; junction bases with no gene match: 22. The full variable domain, completed using reference TRBV5-4 and TRBJ1-2, is ETGVTQSPTHLIKTRGQQVTLRCSSQSGHNTVSWYQQALGQGPQFIFQYYREEENGRGNFPPRFSGLQFPNYSSELNVNALELDDSALYLCASRRGFFRDRGLRDYGYTFGSGTRLTVV.

The rearrangement joins TRBV7-2 to TRBJ2-6, with 8 bases matching TRBD1. The V gene's germline CDR1 is SGHTA and CDR2 FQGNSA. The CDR3 totals 19 residues. V was clipped by 2 bases and J by 0 bases; unmatched bases: 9. The DNA for the CDR3 is TGTGCCAGCAGCTTAAAAGACAGGGGCTCCTTCTCTGGGGCCAACGTCCTGACTTTC. Translation gives CASSLKDRGSFSGANVLTF. The full variable domain, with the rest looked up from reference TRBV7-2 and TRBJ2-6, is GAGVSQSPSNKVTEKGKDVELRCDPISGHTALYWYRQSLGQGLEFLIYFQGNSAPDKSGLPSDRFSAERTGGSVSTLTIQRTQQEDSAVYLCASSLKDRGSFSGANVLTFGAGSRLTVL.

The chain carries TRBV7-3 and TRBJ2-2; D is unclear. The CDR3 consists of 15 residues. Germline CDR1 SGHTA, CDR2 FQGTGA. V was pared by 6 bases and J by 4 bases, with 15 bases between. The CDR3: CASSLRPLGTGELFF. CDR3 DNA sequence: TGTGCCAGCAGTCTACGCCCCCTTGGCACCGGGGAGCTGTTTTTT.

V and J are TRBV2 and TRBJ2-5, with a tentative D call TRBD1 (5 bases). The CDR3 sequence is 15 residues long. The germline gives CDR1 SNHLY, CDR2 FYNNEI. V gave up 2 bases and J gave up 5 bases, with 15 bases separating them. This CDR3 reads CASSERGRSSETQYF. The CDR3 region has the DNA TGTGCCAGCAGTGAAAGGGGAAGATCTTCCGAGACCCAGTACTTC.

The J gene is TRBJ2-1, the V gene TRBV11-2, with a weak D call TRBD2 (6 bases). The CDR3 has 17 amino acids. CDR1 and CDR2 (germline): SGHAT, FQNNGV. Trimming removed 3 bases at V and 4 bases at J, with 19 bases between. CDR3 region: CASSFLVTGVSYNEQFF. CDR3 nucleotide sequence: TGTGCCAGCAGCTTCTTGGTGACGGGAGTATCGTACAATGAGCAGTTCTTC.

Only a few counts were recorded for this clone. The same CDR3 can be traced to other DNA sequences in this sample. The chain uses TRBV18 and TRBJ1-5, with 11 bases aligning to TRBD1. The V gene end was trimmed by 3 bases and the J gene end by 5 bases; junction bases not matched to a gene: 0. This CDR3 has 14 amino acids. In germline, CDR1 is KGHSH, CDR2 LQKENI. Here the CDR3 reads CASSPGQGDQPQHF. In DNA form, the CDR3 reads TGTGCCAGCTCACCGGGACAGGGGGATCAGCCCCAGCATTTT. The full variable domain, completed using reference TRBV18 and TRBJ1-5, is NAGVMQNPRHLVRRRGQEARLRCSPMKGHSHVYWYRQLPEEGLKFMVYLQKENIIDESGMPKERFSAEFPKEGPSILRIQQVVRGDSAAYFCASSPGQGDQPQHFGDGTRLSIL.

The chain combines TRBV5-6 with TRBJ2-7, with 14 bases identical to TRBD2. Germline CDR1 is SGHDT and CDR2 is YYEEEE. The CDR3 has 18 residues. J was trimmed by 3 bases and V by 4 bases; bases with no gene match: 12. The CDR3 DNA reads TGTGCCAGCAGCGATTTAACCGGGACTAGCGGGAGAATCTACGAGCAGTACTTC. Its protein product is CASSDLTGTSGRIYEQYF.

This sequence joins TRBV2 and TRBJ1-1; perhaps TRBD1 as D (5 bases). The V and J ends lost 0 bases and 8 bases respectively, with 16 bases between them. CDR3 length: 15 residues. Germline CDR1 is SNHLY and CDR2 is FYNNEI. CDR3 nucleotides: TGTGCCAGCAGTGAAGCTCGAGTCCAGGGATTGGAAGCTTTCTTT. It encodes CASSEARVQGLEAFF.

V gene TRBV5-1 combines with J gene TRBJ2-3; maybe TRBD2 (5 bases). Germline-derived CDR1 and CDR2 are SGHRS and YFSETQ. The CDR3 is 17 residues long. V was trimmed by 0 bases and J by 3 bases, leaving 17 bases between them. The CDR3: CASSLAVGVRSTDTQYF. The CDR3 nucleotides are TGCGCCAGCAGCTTGGCAGTCGGGGTCCGTTCAACAGATACGCAGTATTTT.

V usage is TRBV7-2 and J usage is TRBJ2-5, with 9 nucleotides matching TRBD2. Trimming at V came to 5 bases and at J to 0 bases, leaving 4 bases not matched to a gene. The germline V gene has CDR1 SGHTA and CDR2 FQGNSA. The CDR3 extends over 15 amino acids. The CDR3 region is CASSGTSRYQETQYF. CDR3 nucleotides: TGTGCCAGCAGCGGGACTAGCAGATACCAAGAGACCCAGTACTTC.

J is TRBJ1-1 and V is TRBV3-1 (or the pseudogene TRBV3-2), with 7 positions matching TRBD1. Germline V CDR1 and CDR2: LGHDT, YNNKEL (reference sequence). CDR3 size: 12 residues. V lost 6 bases, J lost 7 bases, and 5 bases stayed unmatched. CDR3 bases: TGTGCCAGCAGTCGATACAGGGGTGAAGCTTTCTTT. Encoded protein: CASSRYRGEAFF.

The chain employs TRBV14 and TRBJ1-4; no clear D gene. The CDR3 loop spans 16 amino acids. V was cut by 1 base and J by 4 bases, with 13 bases left in between. From germline, CDR1 is SGHDN and CDR2 FVKESK. The CDR3 here is CASSQVTGSGNEKLFF. The CDR3 region has the DNA TGTGCCAGCAGCCAAGTGACGGGGTCGGGTAATGAAAAACTGTTTTTT.

This clone was counted between two and nine times. V usage is TRBV13 and J usage is TRBJ2-2; no clear D gene. V was pared by 1 base and J by 6 bases, with 15 bases between. Germline-derived CDR1 and CDR2 are PRHDT and FYEKMQ (reference sequence). The CDR3 consists of 16 residues. The CDR3, as DNA: TGTGCCAGCAGCTTAGTAGACACCCTGGGTGCCGGGGAGCTGTTTTTT. It codes for CASSLVDTLGAGELFF.

The chain employs TRBV19 and TRBJ2-3, with TRBD2 as a possible D gene (7 bases). Germline-derived CDR1 and CDR2 are LNHDA and SQIVND (reference sequence). This CDR3 spans 17 amino acids. V shed 0 bases and J shed 4 bases, with 17 bases lying between them. CDR3 in amino acids: CASSIDPSGGEADTQYF. CDR3 sequence (DNA): TGTGCCAGTAGTATAGATCCATCGGGGGGCGAGGCAGATACGCAGTATTTT.

This chain connects TRBV3-1 (or the pseudogene TRBV3-2) to TRBJ1-1, with 7 positions matching TRBD1. This CDR3 contains 15 residues. Per germline, CDR1 LGHDT and CDR2 YNNKEL (reference sequence). The V and J ends lost 8 bases and 3 bases, in that order; junction bases with no gene match: 12. The CDR3 spells CASGPGAGGYTEAFF. For the CDR3, the DNA is TGTGCCAGCGGGCCAGGGGCAGGGGGTTACACTGAAGCTTTCTTT.

This clone was observed once. The chain carries TRBV5-6 and TRBJ2-5; 9 bases are a match to TRBD1. Losses at the gene ends were 3 bases for V and 5 bases for J; bases not matched to a gene: 14. This CDR3 has 17 amino acids. CDR1 and CDR2 (germline): SGHDT, YYEEEE. Written as DNA, the CDR3 is TGTGCCAGCAGCTGGCCCTGGACAGGGGACGGGGAGGAGACCCAGTACTTC. Its protein product is CASSWPWTGDGEETQYF.